These T cell receptor beta chains were read from a single sample in a study of OX40 agonist ivuxolimab in advanced cancers. Clones were read by immunoSEQ multiplex PCR, and TCRdb kept only the in-frame ones, dropping some. The table includes fewer than 100,000 clones, over 75% detected once. The sequences come from CD4+ or CD8+ T cells sorted from blood, collected in a trial of the OX40 agonist ivuxolimab. All receptors come from an adult with an advanced solid tumor such as melanoma, head and neck, liver or kidney cancer. Both conserved end residues are part of each CDR3. A D gene is named only where the DNA matches it firmly. Not every row has a clone size; where given, it reads once, few, many or a size class.

TRBV5-8	NA	NA	TRBJ1-1	CASSLRREAFF	TGTGCCAGCAGCTTGCGCAGGGAAGCTTTCTTT
TRBV27	NA	NA	TRBJ1-5	CASRGGNQPQHF	TGTGCCAGCAGGGGGGGAAATCAGCCCCAGCATTTT
TRBV10-2	NA	NA	TRBJ1-5	CASAGAIKDQPQHF	TGCGCCAGCGCAGGGGCGATCAAGGATCAGCCCCAGCATTTT
TRBV7-2	NA	NA	TRBJ1-1	CASSQNTLPTEAFF	TGTGCCAGCAGCCAAAATACCTTACCCACTGAAGCTTTCTTT
TRBV7-6	NA	NA	TRBJ1-6	CASSSTERNSPLHF	TGTGCCAGCAGCTCGACAGAACGGAATTCACCCCTCCACTTT
TRBV5-6	medium-sized	TRBD1	TRBJ2-7	CASSLRTGISYEQYF	TGTGCCAGCAGCTTAAGGACAGGGATTTCCTACGAGCAGTACTTC
TRBV10-1	NA	TRBD1	TRBJ2-3	CASRRTGGGRSSTDTQYF	TGCGCCAGCAGGAGGACAGGGGGCGGTCGTTCTAGCACAGATACGCAGTATTTT
TRBV25-1	NA	NA	TRBJ2-7	CASSDSGIKQYF	TGTGCCAGCAGTGATTCCGGGATAAAGCAGTACTTC
TRBV28	once	NA	TRBJ1-2	CASSFRGINYGYTF	TGTGCCAGCAGTTTTCGGGGCATTAACTATGGCTACACCTTC
TRBV28	NA	NA	TRBJ1-5	CASRDYNQPQHF	TGTGCCAGCAGAGATTATAATCAGCCCCAGCATTTT
TRBV2	NA	NA	TRBJ1-5	CASSVSYSNQPQHF	TGTGCCAGCAGTGTATCTTATAGCAATCAGCCCCAGCATTTT
TRBV27	NA	TRBD2	TRBJ2-7	CASREPGLESYSEQYF	TGTGCCAGCAGAGAACCGGGACTAGAAAGTTACTCGGAGCAGTACTTC
TRBV5-1	NA	NA	TRBJ2-7	CASSLQGPDSYEQYF	TGCGCCAGCAGCTTACAGGGACCCGACTCCTACGAGCAGTACTTC
TRBV6-5	NA	NA	TRBJ2-7	CASSQDSAYEQYF	TGTGCCAGCTCCCAGGACAGCGCCTACGAGCAGTACTTC
TRBV14	NA	NA	TRBJ1-2	CASSQVIGTGGYTF	TGTGCCAGCAGCCAAGTAATAGGCACAGGAGGCTACACCTTC
TRBV27	once	NA	TRBJ2-2	CASSLEYTGELFF	TGTGCCAGCAGTCTAGAGTACACCGGGGAGCTGTTTTTT
TRBV19	NA	NA	TRBJ1-5	CASSMIRDSNQPQHF	TGTGCCAGTAGTATGATCCGGGACAGCAATCAGCCCCAGCATTTT
TRBV9	NA	NA	TRBJ2-2	CASTPANTGELFF	TGTGCCAGCACCCCGGCGAACACCGGGGAGCTGTTTTTT
TRBV27	once	TRBD2	TRBJ2-5	CASSWRGGPQYF	TGTGCCAGCAGTTGGCGGGGGGGTCCCCAGTACTTC
TRBV30	NA	NA	TRBJ1-4	CAWRTNEKLFF	TGTGCCTGGAGAACTAATGAAAAACTGTTTTTT
TRBV6-5	few	NA	TRBJ1-5	CASSFRGGQPQHF	TGTGCCAGCAGTTTTAGAGGAGGACAGCCCCAGCATTTT
TRBV15	NA	TRBD2	TRBJ2-1	CATKAGATYNEQFF	TGTGCCACCAAAGCGGGGGCCACCTACAATGAGCAGTTCTTC
TRBV25-1	NA	NA	TRBJ1-2	CASSGDTRYTF	TGTGCCAGCAGTGGGGATACCCGCTACACCTTC
TRBV10-3	NA	NA	TRBJ1-2	CATFDPEDNYGYTF	TGTGCCACTTTCGACCCAGAGGACAACTATGGCTACACCTTC
TRBV14	NA	NA	TRBJ2-7	CASSQVRVYEQYF	TGTGCCAGCAGCCAAGTCAGGGTCTACGAGCAGTACTTC
TRBV30	NA	NA	TRBJ1-4	CAWSASNEKLFF	TGTGCCTGGAGTGCATCTAATGAAAAACTGTTTTTT
TRBV20-1	NA	NA	TRBJ2-1	CSGTPTTEQFF	TGCAGTGGCACTCCCACCACTGAGCAGTTCTTC
TRBV21-1	NA	NA	TRBJ2-7	CASSKGGSDSYEQYF	TGTGCCAGCAGCAAAGGAGGCAGCGACTCCTACGAGCAGTACTTC
TRBV25-1	NA	NA	TRBJ1-1	CASSEGGGRVEAFF	TGTGCCAGCAGTGAGGGGGGGGGCCGGGTCGAAGCTTTCTTT
TRBV9	NA	NA	TRBJ2-3	CASSAVAAPRGYF	TGTGCCAGCAGCGCCGTGGCCGCCCCGCGAGGGTATTTT
TRBV11-2	NA	NA	TRBJ1-5	CASSFRSNQPQHF	TGTGCCAGCAGCTTCAGGAGCAATCAGCCCCAGCATTTT
TRBV5-1	once	NA	TRBJ1-4	CASSLSVGRPTNEKLFF	TGCGCCAGCAGCTTGAGCGTGGGGCGTCCGACTAATGAAAAACTGTTTTTT
TRBV7-6	NA	NA	TRBJ1-2	CASSRTLDSLYGYTF	TGTGCCAGCAGCCGTACCTTAGACAGCCTCTATGGCTACACCTTC
TRBV10-2	few	NA	TRBJ1-1	CASSAGVPGTEAFF	TGCGCCAGCAGTGCGGGGGTCCCGGGCACTGAAGCTTTCTTT
TRBV13	NA	NA	TRBJ2-7	CASSFRDSLYEQYF	TGTGCCAGCAGCTTCCGGGACTCACTCTACGAGCAGTACTTC
TRBV28	NA	NA	TRBJ1-3	CASSNGGQPRDTIYF	TGTGCCAGCAGTAATGGCGGACAGCCCAGGGACACCATATATTTT
TRBV19	NA	NA	TRBJ1-3	CAVGEDSGNTIYF	TGTGCCGTAGGGGAGGACTCTGGAAACACCATATATTTT
TRBV7-2	NA	TRBD2	TRBJ2-7	CASRSRDYSYEQYF	TGTGCCAGCAGGTCCCGGGACTACTCCTACGAGCAGTACTTC
TRBV10-1	few	TRBD1	TRBJ1-2	CASSPGTGLGYTF	TGCGCCAGCAGCCCAGGGACAGGCCTTGGCTACACCTTC
TRBV7-6	NA	NA	TRBJ1-4	CASSLGAGVATNEKLFF	TGTGCCAGCAGCTTGGGAGCAGGGGTAGCAACTAATGAAAAACTGTTTTTT
TRBV6-6	NA	NA	TRBJ1-5	CASSLKGMYQPQHF	TGTGCCAGCAGTTTGAAGGGGATGTACCAGCCCCAGCATTTT
TRBV20-1	few	NA	TRBJ2-7	CSASRVYEQYF	TGCAGTGCTAGTAGGGTCTACGAGCAGTACTTC
TRBV7-9	NA	NA	TRBJ2-4	CASSVRVLAKNIQYF	TGTGCCAGCAGCGTCAGGGTGTTAGCCAAAAACATTCAGTACTTC